This T cell receptor beta chain was found in a study of blood T cells in healthy people across ages. Findings of the study overall: Measured against age, TCR beta diversity per million T cells decreased in a roughly linear manner. Leaving the PBMCs unsorted stopped any conclusive comparison of naive versus antigen-experienced cells. Among long-lived donors, naive CD4+ cells were more numerous and diversity higher than in aged donors.

Healthy Russian Caucasian donors spanned ages about 6 to 95 years. Next came a second PCR, run for roughly 6 to 11 cycles, which used a sample-barcoded 5' primer along with a J-beta primer mix. TCRdb independently ran MiXCR on the 5' RACE reads; one entry per CDR3 protein. Of 1,500,000 or so distinct CDR3 sequences in the sample, approximately 60% were seen once. Germline assignment: CDR1 LGHNA and CDR2 YNFKEQ. The CDR3 contains 16 residues. V was clipped by 4 bases and J by 6 bases; unmatched bases: 15. This clonotype has just one count. Its target is not known. The source is a man younger than 35 in good health. Sequenced: blood. The chain couples TRBV4-2 to TRBJ2-7, with 7 bases aligning to TRBD1. CDR3 region: CASSPRTGPPTSEQYF. Here the CDR3 DNA reads TGTGCCAGCAGCCCCCGGACAGGTCCGCCTACGTCCGAGCAGTACTTC.